The source of this T cell receptor (beta chain) is a study of blood T cells in healthy people across ages. A few counts support this clonotype. Its antigen is unidentified. Germline loops: CDR1 MNHEY, CDR2 SVGEGT. This CDR3 has 15 residues. V lost 10 bases to trimming and J lost 6 bases; unmatched junction nucleotides: 17. PCR was performed a second time for roughly 7 to 11 cycles using a sample-barcoded 5' primer and a J-beta primer mix. Each cDNA molecule was tagged by a template-switch adaptor that had 12 random nucleotides. TCRdb reanalysed the 5' RACE reads using MiXCR and keeps one entry per CDR3 protein. In the table there are roughly 1,100,000 distinct CDR3 sequences, around 27% of which are singletons. General study results and limits: Researchers deemed the diversity estimates from one million T cells underestimates.

This sample was also put to use in a study of T cells of mothers and their children. That work states: A few healthy Caucasian mothers and their six children donated.

V gene TRBV6-2 or TRBV6-3 combines with J gene TRBJ1-2; TRBD1 aligns across 7 bases. This TCR came from a girl under 10 years old in good health. Sequenced input: blood. CDR3 amino acids: CATHDRDGRGNGYTF. The CDR3 DNA reads TGTGCCACCCACGACCGGGACGGCAGGGGGAATGGCTACACCTTC.